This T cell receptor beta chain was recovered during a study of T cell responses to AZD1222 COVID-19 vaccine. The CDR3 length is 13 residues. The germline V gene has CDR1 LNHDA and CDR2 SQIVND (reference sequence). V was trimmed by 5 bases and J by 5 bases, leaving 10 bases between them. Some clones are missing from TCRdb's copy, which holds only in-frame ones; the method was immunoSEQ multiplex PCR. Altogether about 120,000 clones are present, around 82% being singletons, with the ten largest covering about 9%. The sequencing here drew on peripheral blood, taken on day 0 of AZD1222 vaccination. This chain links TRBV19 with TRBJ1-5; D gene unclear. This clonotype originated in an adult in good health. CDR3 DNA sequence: TGTGCCAGTAGTCCCGGACTGGATCAGCCCCAGCATTTT. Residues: CASSPGLDQPQHF.